This T cell receptor beta chain was documented in a study of CD8 T cells in Susac syndrome. With random hexamers, reverse transcription was performed on about 0.45 to 1 ug of RNA. TCRdb recomputed calls from the immunoSEQ multiplex PCR reads with MiXCR, one row per CDR3 protein. Of just over 150,000 distinct CDR3 sequences listed, about 94% were seen once; the top ten hold around 0.21%. This CDR3 comprises 16 residues. After removal of 1 base from V and 8 bases from J, the junction contained 8 bases not matched to a gene. Germline V gene lookup returns CDR1 LNHNV and CDR2 YYDKDF (reference sequence). In blood CD8+ and CD4+ T cells, TCR beta underwent sequencing.

This sequence was found in a human donor with multiple sclerosis. Input material: CD8+ T cells from PBMCs. The genes are TRBV15 and TRBJ1-6, with 7 positions matching TRBD1. The CDR3 region has the DNA TGTGCCACCAGCAGAGTGGAGGGGGCGCGGTATTCACCCCTCCACTTT. Encoded protein: CATSRVEGARYSPLHF.